These T cell receptor beta chains were read from a single sample in a study of blood T cell repertoires in COVID-19. Clones were read by immunoSEQ multiplex PCR, and TCRdb kept only the in-frame ones, dropping some. Of 200,000 to 250,000 clones listed, 83% are singletons. Specimen: peripheral blood. The receptor source for this set is a woman aged 45-60 years with acute or convalescent COVID-19. The CDR3 runs from the conserved cysteine through the conserved F or W. A D gene is named only where the DNA matches it firmly. Expanded clones are given a class, and other clones once, few, many or no size at all.

>TRBJ2-3|.|.|TRBV5-4|13
CASSLSAADTQYF
TGTGCCAGCAGCTTGTCCGCGGCGGATACGCAGTATTTT
>TRBJ1-5|.|.|TRBV19|16
CASSIGPGVFNQPQHF
TGTGCCAGTAGTATAGGGCCAGGGGTGTTCAATCAGCCCCAGCATTTT
>TRBJ2-7|.|TRBD1|TRBV28|16
CASSLPPGTGTYEQYF
TGTGCCAGCAGTTTGCCCCCCGGGACAGGGACCTACGAGCAGTACTTC
>TRBJ2-5|.|.|TRBV5-1|14
CASSTQGFGEIQYF
TGCGCCAGCAGCACGCAGGGGTTCGGAGAGATCCAGTACTTC
>TRBJ2-1|once|TRBD1|TRBV5-1|13
CASSFGQGDEQFF
TGCGCCAGCAGCTTCGGACAGGGCGATGAGCAGTTCTTC
>TRBJ1-5|.|.|TRBV6-6|13
CASQDSINQPQHF
TGTGCCAGCCAAGACAGCATCAATCAGCCCCAGCATTTT
>TRBJ2-6|.|.|TRBV5-1|16
CASSLEAGAGANVLTF
TGCGCCAGCAGCTTGGAGGCAGGGGCTGGGGCCAACGTCCTGACTTTC
>TRBJ1-1|.|.|TRBV6-5|13
CATRTDLNTEAFF
TGTGCCACCCGGACAGACCTGAACACTGAAGCTTTCTTT
>TRBJ2-7|few|TRBD2|TRBV6-5|13
CASASGISYEQYF
TGTGCCAGCGCTAGCGGGATTTCCTACGAGCAGTACTTC
>TRBJ2-5|.|.|TRBV6-5|14
CASSPQGGEETQYF
TGTGCCAGCAGTCCCCAGGGGGGCGAAGAGACCCAGTACTTC
>TRBJ2-3|.|TRBD1|TRBV29-1|14
CSVDGTGVRNTQYF
TGCAGCGTTGATGGGACAGGGGTTCGTAATACGCAGTATTTT
>TRBJ2-2|.|.|TRBV27|13
CASGGLYTGELFF
TGTGCCTCGGGGGGCCTGTACACCGGGGAGCTGTTTTTT
>TRBJ1-5|.|.|TRBV28|15
CASSAALGLHQPQHF
TGTGCCAGCAGTGCCGCCTTGGGGCTACATCAGCCCCAGCATTTT
>TRBJ2-7|.|.|TRBV7-9|14
CASSLGGGGYEQYF
TGTGCCAGCAGCTTAGGGGGAGGAGGTTACGAGCAGTACTTC
>TRBJ2-1|few|.|TRBV6-5|15
CASKWSGESYNEQFF
TGTGCCAGCAAATGGTCGGGAGAATCGTACAATGAGCAGTTCTTC
>TRBJ1-2|few|.|TRBV30|16
CAWSATNRSPNYGYTF
TGTGCCTGGAGTGCAACAAACAGGAGCCCGAACTATGGCTACACCTTC
>TRBJ2-7|.|TRBD1|TRBV11-1|15
CASSSRPQGAYEQYF
TGTGCCAGCAGTTCTAGGCCGCAGGGGGCCTACGAGCAGTACTTC
>TRBJ1-4|.|TRBD1|TRBV10-1|13
CASSVGGDEKLFF
TGCGCCAGCAGTGTAGGGGGCGATGAAAAACTGTTTTTT
>TRBJ2-1|.|TRBD1|TRBV9|14
CASSPRTGVNEQFF
TGTGCCAGCAGCCCGAGGACAGGGGTTAATGAGCAGTTCTTC
>TRBJ1-6|.|TRBD1|TRBV6-6|15
CASSPNRGANSPLHF
TGTGCCAGCAGCCCGAACAGGGGGGCCAATTCACCCCTCCACTTT
>TRBJ2-3|.|TRBD2|TRBV7-2|16
CASSLVLAGVPDTQYF
TGTGCCAGCAGCTTAGTTCTAGCGGGAGTCCCAGATACGCAGTATTTT
>TRBJ2-7|.|TRBD1|TRBV11-2|14
CASSTRQGEAEQYF
TGTGCCAGCAGCACTAGACAGGGGGAGGCCGAGCAGTACTTC
>TRBJ1-2|.|TRBD1|TRBV5-1|15
CASSVDRGLVDGYTF
TGCGCCAGCAGCGTCGACAGGGGATTGGTGGATGGCTACACCTTC
>TRBJ2-2|.|.|TRBV6-2/TRBV6-3|13
CASSYNREGELFF
TGTGCCAGCAGTTACAACAGGGAAGGGGAGCTGTTTTTT
>TRBJ2-7|.|.|TRBV27|12
CASRDTTYEQYF
TGTGCCAGCCGGGACACCACCTACGAGCAGTACTTC
>TRBJ1-2|.|.|TRBV5-1|14
CASSLAHGDYGYTF
TGCGCCAGCAGCTTGGCGCACGGGGACTATGGCTACACCTTC
>TRBJ2-6|.|.|TRBV18|14
CASSPAAGANVLTF
TGTGCCAGCTCACCGGCGGCTGGGGCCAACGTCCTGACTTTC
>TRBJ2-5|.|TRBD2|TRBV6-5|15
CASSPPGGLKETQYF
TGTGCCAGCAGCCCCCCCGGGGGACTAAAAGAGACCCAGTACTTC
>TRBJ1-2|.|.|TRBV5-1|17
CASSSGKQGHSNYGYTF
TGCGCCAGCAGCTCAGGAAAACAGGGCCATTCTAACTATGGCTACACCTTC
>TRBJ2-1|.|TRBD2|TRBV4-2|13
CASSQDRAGDQFF
TGTGCCAGCAGCCAGGACCGCGCGGGAGACCAGTTCTTC
>TRBJ2-1|.|.|TRBV11-2|13
CAGALSSYNEQFF
TGTGCCGGGGCTTTGAGCTCCTACAATGAGCAGTTCTTC
>TRBJ2-1|medium-sized|.|TRBV28|15
CASSLDGSGYNEQFF
TGTGCCAGCAGTTTAGACGGGTCGGGGTACAATGAGCAGTTCTTC
>TRBJ2-5|.|.|TRBV24-1|15
CATSDFSGGWETQYF
TGTGCCACCAGTGATTTCTCGGGGGGCTGGGAGACCCAGTACTTC
>TRBJ1-1|.|TRBD1|TRBV7-8|14
CASSPGQADTEAFF
TGTGCCAGCAGCCCAGGACAGGCGGACACTGAAGCTTTCTTT
>TRBJ1-2|.|.|TRBV7-9|17
CASSFSRIDTLNYGYTF
TGTGCCAGCAGCTTCAGTAGGATCGACACTCTTAACTATGGCTACACCTTC
>TRBJ2-5|once|.|TRBV3-1/TRBV3-2|16
CASSQAGHPLQETQYF
TGTGCCAGCAGCCAAGCCGGTCACCCGCTCCAAGAGACCCAGTACTTC
>TRBJ1-2|.|.|TRBV5-4|13
CASSLEQAHGYTF
TGTGCCAGCAGCTTGGAACAGGCCCATGGCTACACCTTC